This paragraph covers one T cell receptor (beta chain) sequence. Its matching antigen is unknown. The data originate from a study of CD4+ T cells in melanoma. The table came from immunoSEQ multiplex PCR; TCRdb's copy has only in-frame clones and leaves some out. The sample includes about 50,000 clones, approximately 89% of them seen just once. The study's findings and limits: A reported correlation linked neoantigen-specific CD4+ T cells to CD8+, macrophage and B cell function. Diverse differentiation states were reported for melanoma neoantigen-specific CD4+ T cells.

The origin of this receptor is a human donor with melanoma. Sequencing used peripheral blood.

This CDR3 reads CASSSAGTGNSYEQYF. For the CDR3, the DNA is TGTGCCAGCAGTTCCGCCGGGACAGGGAACTCCTACGAGCAGTACTTC. The V gene is TRBV27, the J gene TRBJ2-7; TRBD1 agrees at 9 bases. V shed 4 bases, J shed 0 bases, and the junction held 7 bases outside the gene matches. The V gene's germline CDR1 is MNHEY and CDR2 SMNVEV (reference sequence). This CDR3 is 16 amino acids long.